This passage covers 9 T cell receptor beta chains from one sample sequenced in a study of T cell responses to AZD1222 COVID-19 vaccine. Sequenced by immunoSEQ multiplex PCR; TCRdb stores in-frame clones only, minus some. The data contain roughly 150,000 clones, approximately 93% of them singletons. Sequencing was performed on peripheral blood, taken on day 0 of AZD1222 vaccination. The receptors shown here come from an adult in good health.

V usage is TRBV27 and J usage is TRBJ2-3; D may match TRBD1 or TRBD2 (5 bases each). The CDR3 totals 15 residues. The V gene lost 6 bases and the J gene lost 2 bases, with 15 bases spanning the gap. Germline CDR1 reads MNHEY; CDR2 reads SMNVEV (reference sequence). DNA for the CDR3: TGTGCCAGCAGGGCCCGGGACGGGGACACAGATACGCAGTATTTT. As protein: CASRARDGDTDTQYF.

V is TRBV5-1 and J is TRBJ2-7, with a tentative D call TRBD2 (5 bases). Germline V CDR1 and CDR2: SGHRS, YFSETQ. The CDR3 spans 14 residues. Trimming shortened V by 0 bases and J by 3 bases, and 10 bases separated the two germline ends. The CDR3 bases are TGCGCCAGCAGCTTGGGTGGGAGTGTCTACGAGCAGTACTTC. It yields the protein CASSLGGSVYEQYF.

This clone was detected only once. The chain joins TRBV4-1 to TRBJ2-1; 8 nucleotides align to TRBD1. The CDR3 sequence is 16 residues long. Unmatched junction bases numbered 10, after V lost 3 bases and J lost 6 bases. In germline, CDR1 is MGHRA, CDR2 YSYEKL. The CDR3 DNA sequence: TGCGCCAGCAGCCATGCTCCGGGACAGGCGGTCAATGAGCAGTTCTTC. This sequence encodes CASSHAPGQAVNEQFF.

This rearrangement joins TRBV9 to TRBJ1-2; weak D call: TRBD1 (6 bases). V was cut by 2 bases and J by 2 bases, with 10 bases left in between. Germline V lookup: CDR1 SGDLS, CDR2 YYNGEE. The CDR3 is made up of 14 amino acids. The CDR3 reads CASSVDRTNYGYTF. The CDR3 DNA reads as TGTGCCAGCAGCGTTGACAGGACAAACTATGGCTACACCTTC.

The chain recombines TRBV5-1 with TRBJ2-3; 9 nucleotides line up with TRBD2. The length of the CDR3 is 16 residues. Trimming cost V 4 bases and J 2 bases; bases outside gene matches: 8. Germline V CDR1 and CDR2: SGHRS, YFSETQ. This CDR3 is CASSGGLARYTDTQYF. The CDR3 DNA reads TGCGCCAGCAGCGGGGGACTAGCTAGGTACACAGATACGCAGTATTTT.

This clone was seen more than once but under ten times. J is TRBJ2-6 and V is TRBV28, with no clear D. Germline V lookup: CDR1 MDHEN, CDR2 SYDVKM. CDR3 length equals 16 residues. V lost 1 base and J 3 bases, leaving 10 bases between the germline ends. This CDR3 is CASSLSNSDGANVLTF. CDR3 coding DNA: TGTGCCAGCAGTTTATCTAATAGTGATGGGGCCAACGTCCTGACTTTC.

In this sample, this clone turned up a few times. The rearrangement uses TRBV5-1 and TRBJ1-3, with 9 positions matching TRBD1. The CDR3 contains 16 residues. The germline V gene has CDR1 SGHRS and CDR2 YFSETQ. J lost 4 bases, V lost 5 bases, and 10 bases had no gene match. For the CDR3, the DNA is TGCGCCAGCAGTACGGAACAGGGGGCTGAAGGAAACACCATATATTTT. Translating gives CASSTEQGAEGNTIYF.

This chain connects TRBV5-4 to TRBJ2-2; 13 bases map to TRBD2. The CDR3 is made up of 16 amino acids. V gave up 4 bases and J gave up 6 bases; unmatched junction bases: 6. Germline V gene sequence: CDR1 SGHNT, CDR2 YYREEE (reference sequence). This chain's CDR3 is CASSPRTSGRAGELFF. The CDR3 region has the DNA TGTGCCAGCAGCCCTAGGACTAGCGGGAGAGCCGGGGAGCTGTTTTTT.

The chain joins TRBV5-5 to TRBJ1-5; no definite D call. V lost 0 bases to trimming and J lost 6 bases, with 10 bases between them. Per the germline V gene, CDR1 is SGHKS and CDR2 is YYEKEE (reference sequence). The CDR3 loop spans 14 amino acids. The CDR3 DNA reads TGTGCCAGCAGCTTGGGTTGGGGTGGTCAGCCCCAGCATTTT. Residues: CASSLGWGGQPQHF.